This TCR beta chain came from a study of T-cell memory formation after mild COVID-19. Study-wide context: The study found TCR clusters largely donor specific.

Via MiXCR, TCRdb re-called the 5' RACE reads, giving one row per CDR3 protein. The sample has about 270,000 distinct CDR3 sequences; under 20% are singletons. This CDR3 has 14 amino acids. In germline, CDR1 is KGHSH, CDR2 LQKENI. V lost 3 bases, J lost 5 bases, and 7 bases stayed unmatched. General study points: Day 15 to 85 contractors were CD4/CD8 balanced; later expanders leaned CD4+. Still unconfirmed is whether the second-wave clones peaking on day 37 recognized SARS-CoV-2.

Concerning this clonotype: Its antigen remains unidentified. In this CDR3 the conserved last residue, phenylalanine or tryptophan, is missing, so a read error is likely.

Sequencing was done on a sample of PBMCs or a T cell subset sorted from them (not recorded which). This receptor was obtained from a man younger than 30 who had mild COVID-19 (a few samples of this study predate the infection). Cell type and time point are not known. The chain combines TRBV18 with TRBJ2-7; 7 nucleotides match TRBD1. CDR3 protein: CASSPAGGNHEQYS. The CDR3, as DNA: TGTGCCAGCTCACCGGCAGGGGGTAACCACGAGCAGTACTCC.